The 15 T cell receptor beta chains below come from one sample, sequenced in a study of metastatic and nonmetastatic thyroid tumors (dated by TCRdb to the early 2020s). Libraries were prepared through PCR. Sequencing used an Illumina HiSeq 4000. TCRdb reworked the public reads: Q25 trimming with fastp, MiXCR clone assembly, productive beta chains retained. For this sample the table gives 15,000 to 19,000 clones, of which less than 4% were detected only once. 23% of the sample goes to the ten largest clones. No treatment had been received by any patient before thyroid surgery. Sequenced sample: tumor tissue. These receptors came from a female donor with papillary thyroid cancer or a benign thyroid nodule (not recorded which). Some clones in this sample may be carry-over from other donors' samples.

In its sample, this clone is medium-sized. The chain combines TRBV20-1 with TRBJ2-1; D call uncertain. V lost 3 bases, J lost 7 bases, and 10 bases lay in between. CDR1 and CDR2 from the germline V gene are DFQATT and SNEGSKA (reference sequence). The CDR3 spans 12 residues. CDR3 sequence (DNA): TGCAGTGCTAGTGACCTGGATAATGAGCAGTTCTTC. Amino acid sequence: CSASDLDNEQFF.

This clone showed up just a few times. This may be a read error, as it is one base from a much larger clone. J is TRBJ1-1 and V is TRBV6-2 or TRBV6-3; D is undetermined. Trimming removed 7 bases from V and 5 bases from J, with 5 bases in between. The CDR3 sequence is 10 residues long. Germline CDR1 is MNHEY and CDR2 is SVGEGT. This CDR3 is CASIRTEAFF. CDR3 bases: TGTGCCAGCATACGGACTGAAGCTTTCTTT.

This clone was seen more than once but under ten times. Mismatch with germline at one junction end may stem from a read error. The chain joins TRBV20-1 to TRBJ1-1; tentatively, D is TRBD1 (6 bases). This CDR3 region has 12 residues. Per the germline V gene, CDR1 is DFQATT and CDR2 is SNEGSKA (reference sequence). In DNA, the CDR3 is TGCAGTGTTAGAGATAGGACAGATGAAGCTTTCTTT. It specifies CSVRDRTDEAFF.

This chain joins TRBV28 and TRBJ2-5; a weak D match, TRBD2 (6 bases). Trimming pared 5 bases from V and 4 bases from J, leaving 17 bases between. CDR1 MDHEN and CDR2 SYDVKM come from the germline V gene. The CDR3 contains 15 residues. CDR3 in DNA: TGTGCCAGCAGTAGGCGGCCGGGACTTAGAGAGACCCAGTACTTC. This codes for CASSRRPGLRETQYF.

This clone was seen a handful of times. The chain joins TRBV20-1 to TRBJ2-2, with D uncertain. This CDR3 comprises 14 residues. V lost 0 bases to trimming and J lost 5 bases, with 10 bases between them. Per the germline V gene, CDR1 is DFQATT and CDR2 is SNEGSKA (reference sequence). CDR3 in DNA: TGCAGTGCTAGAGATATGATGGGGACCGGGGAGCTGTTTTTT. Translation gives CSARDMMGTGELFF.

Remarks on this clone: Relative to the germline gene, one junction end is altered; a read error may explain this. The J gene is TRBJ2-7, the V gene TRBV6-4; 7 bases fit TRBD2. CDR1 and CDR2 from the germline V gene are MRHNA and SNTAGT. The CDR3 totals 18 residues. CDR3 protein: CARSCSAGYWTQNYEQHF. Here the CDR3 DNA reads TGTGCCCGCAGTTGCTCAGCGGGATATTGGACACAGAACTACGAGCAGCACTTC.

This clone occurred a few times. V and J are TRBV12-5 and TRBJ2-1, with 7 bases identical to TRBD2. The CDR3 has 19 residues. V shed 0 bases and J 3 bases; nucleotides not matched to a gene: 14. The germline CDR1 and CDR2 sequences are LGHNT and FRNRAP. The CDR3 sequence is CASGLVLFGRGRIYNEQFF. CDR3 coding DNA: TGTGCTAGTGGTTTGGTACTATTCGGGCGGGGGAGAATCTACAATGAGCAGTTCTTC.

The chain employs TRBV30 and TRBJ2-7; 8 bases are shared with TRBD2. Germline V lookup: CDR1 GTSNPN, CDR2 SVGIG (reference sequence). Unmatched junction bases numbered 3, after V lost 0 bases and J lost 2 bases. This CDR3 has 14 amino acids. The chain's CDR3 is CAWSVFGGAYEQYF. The CDR3 nucleotides read TGTGCCTGGAGTGTATTCGGGGGGGCCTACGAGCAGTACTTC. The entire variable domain, with the rest obtained from reference TRBV30 and TRBJ2-7, is as follows: SQTIHQWPATLVQPVGSPLSLECTVEGTSNPNLYWYRQAAGRGLQLLFYSVGIGQISSEVPQNLSASRPQDRQFILSSKKLLLSDSGFYLCAWSVFGGAYEQYFGPGTRLTVT.

This clone appeared many times. The V call is TRBV5-6, the J call TRBJ2-6; the D gene could be TRBD1 or TRBD2 (5 bases each). This CDR3 is 18 amino acids long. With 4 bases removed from V and 0 bases from J, the gap between germline ends came to 17 bases. Germline values: CDR1 SGHDT, CDR2 YYEEEE. For the CDR3, the DNA is TGTGCCAGCAGCGCCCGGGGCCAATGGGACTCTGGGGCCAACGTCCTGACTTTC. It translates to CASSARGQWDSGANVLTF.

This clone occurred many times. This rearrangement joins TRBV6-1 to TRBJ2-3; 8 bases are shared with TRBD2. With 7 bases clipped from V and 5 bases from J, the junction kept 23 bases outside the gene matches. The CDR3 consists of 19 residues. Germline V gene sequence: CDR1 MNHNS, CDR2 SASEGT. CDR3 DNA sequence: TGTGCCAGCATTCACTACCCGGGACTAGAGGGGGGGGGAGTAGATACGCAGTATTTT. It is translated as CASIHYPGLEGGGVDTQYF.

V gene TRBV20-1 combines with J gene TRBJ1-4; D possibly corresponds to TRBD1 (5 bases). The length of the CDR3 is 14 residues. CDR1 and CDR2 (germline): DFQATT, SNEGSKA (reference sequence). V was trimmed by 4 bases and J by 7 bases, leaving 16 bases between them. The CDR3 region is CSATLQVLSEKLFF. In DNA form, the CDR3 reads TGCAGTGCTACTCTACAGGTGCTGAGTGAAAAACTGTTTTTT.

In its sample, this clone was seen a few times. V usage is TRBV5-6 and J usage is TRBJ1-6; TRBD1 matches 11 bases. Trimming at V came to 4 bases and at J to 12 bases, leaving 6 bases not matched to a gene. Germline V gives CDR1 SGHDT, CDR2 YYEEEE. This CDR3 region has 14 residues. The CDR3: CASSQGQGVRPLHF. CDR3 in DNA: TGTGCCAGCAGCCAGGGACAGGGGGTGAGACCCCTCCACTTT.

This clone showed up just a few times. The chain uses TRBV6-1 and TRBJ2-7; 7 bases are a match to TRBD1. Germline V gene sequence: CDR1 MNHNS, CDR2 SASEGT. The CDR3 is 13 amino acids. Trimming removed 5 bases from V and 13 bases from J; junction bases left unmatched: 14. As DNA, the CDR3 is TGTGCCAGCAGTAAAAGAGAACAGGGGATGGATTACTTC. Its translation is CASSKREQGMDYF.

This clone was found a few times. V is TRBV12-3 or TRBV12-4 and J is TRBJ2-1; maybe TRBD1 (6 bases). V lost 4 bases, J lost 2 bases, and 12 bases lay in between. The CDR3 has 15 amino acids. The DNA of the CDR3 is TGTGCCAGCAGTTCGATGACAGGCGCCTACAATGAGCAGTTCTTC. Its translation: CASSSMTGAYNEQFF.

The chain uses TRBV27 and TRBJ2-1; 9 bases line up with TRBD1. V gave up 4 bases and J gave up 5 bases; unmatched junction bases: 6. Per the germline V gene, CDR1 is MNHEY and CDR2 is SMNVEV (reference sequence). This CDR3 has 15 amino acids. The CDR3 DNA reads as TGTGCCAGCAGTTCTCGAGGGACAGGGCACAATGAGCAGTTCTTC. Amino acids: CASSSRGTGHNEQFF.